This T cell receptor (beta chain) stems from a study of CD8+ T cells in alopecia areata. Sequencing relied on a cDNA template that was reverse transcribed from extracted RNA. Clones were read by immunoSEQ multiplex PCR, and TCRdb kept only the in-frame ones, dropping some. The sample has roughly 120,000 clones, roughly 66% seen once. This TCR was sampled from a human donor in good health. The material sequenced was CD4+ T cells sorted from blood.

The DNA of the CDR3 is TGTGCCTGGAGTGGAAGGGGGCGGGAGACCCAGTACTTC. Amino acid sequence: CAWSGRGRETQYF. This chain links TRBV30 with TRBJ2-5, with 7 bases fitting TRBD1. This CDR3 contains 13 residues. V was pared by 1 base and J by 5 bases, with 4 bases of the junction left unmatched. In germline, CDR1 is GTSNPN, CDR2 SVGIG (reference sequence).